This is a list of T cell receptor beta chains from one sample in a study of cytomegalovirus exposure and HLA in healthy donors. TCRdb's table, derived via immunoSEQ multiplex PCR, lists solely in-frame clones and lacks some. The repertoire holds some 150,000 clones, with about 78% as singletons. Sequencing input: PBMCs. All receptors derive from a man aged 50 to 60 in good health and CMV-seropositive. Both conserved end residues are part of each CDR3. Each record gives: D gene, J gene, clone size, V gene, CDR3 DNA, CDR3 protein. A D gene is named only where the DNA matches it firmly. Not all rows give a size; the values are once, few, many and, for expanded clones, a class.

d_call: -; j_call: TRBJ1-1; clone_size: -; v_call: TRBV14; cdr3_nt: TGTGCCAGCAGCCAAGATCGTCGGCAGGTGGCTGAAGCTTTCTTT; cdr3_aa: CASSQDRRQVAEAFF
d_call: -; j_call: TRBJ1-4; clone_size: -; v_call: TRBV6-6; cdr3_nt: TGTGCCAGCAGCACAGCAACTAATGAAAAACTGTTTTTT; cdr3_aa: CASSTATNEKLFF
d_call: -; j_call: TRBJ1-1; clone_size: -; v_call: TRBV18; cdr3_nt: TGTGCCAGCTCACCTGAGCAGGCTGGGGAGCTGAACACTGAAGCTTTCTTT; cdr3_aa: CASSPEQAGELNTEAFF
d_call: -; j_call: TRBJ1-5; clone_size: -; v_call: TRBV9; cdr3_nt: TGTGCCAGCAGCGTAGAAGGCAGGGGCCAGCCCCAGCATTTT; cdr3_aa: CASSVEGRGQPQHF
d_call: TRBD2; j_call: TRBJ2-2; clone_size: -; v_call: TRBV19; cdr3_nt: TGTGCCAGTACACTGTCAAGCGGGAGACCCAACACCGGGGAGCTGTTTTTT; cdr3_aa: CASTLSSGRPNTGELFF
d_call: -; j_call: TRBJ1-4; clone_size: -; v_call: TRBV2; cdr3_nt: TGTGCCAGCACCAAATCCCACGGCGGGGATGAAAAACTGTTTTTT; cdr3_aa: CASTKSHGGDEKLFF
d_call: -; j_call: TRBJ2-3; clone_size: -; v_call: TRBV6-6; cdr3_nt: TGTGCCAGCAGCAAAGTTAGCGGTAGCACAGATACGCAGTATTTT; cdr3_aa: CASSKVSGSTDTQYF
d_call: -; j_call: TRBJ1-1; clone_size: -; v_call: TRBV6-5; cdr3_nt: TGTGCCAGCAGTTCGGGCTCCCGCGGGGCTTTCTTT; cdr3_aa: CASSSGSRGAFF
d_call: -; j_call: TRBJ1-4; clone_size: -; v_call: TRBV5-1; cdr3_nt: TGCGCCAGCAGCTTGTTTCTTGGGACAACTGAAAAACTGTTTTTT; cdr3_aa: CASSLFLGTTEKLFF
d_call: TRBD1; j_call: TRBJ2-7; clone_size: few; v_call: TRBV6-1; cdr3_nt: TGTGCCTCTTTTCCAGGGGGTGAGCAGTACTTC; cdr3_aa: CASFPGGEQYF
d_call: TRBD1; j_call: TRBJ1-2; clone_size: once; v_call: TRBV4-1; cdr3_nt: TGCGCCAGCAGCCAAGGGGCTACAGGGGTAGGCTATGGCTACACCTTC; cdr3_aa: CASSQGATGVGYGYTF
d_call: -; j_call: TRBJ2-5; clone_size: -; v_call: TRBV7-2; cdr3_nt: TGTGCCAGCAGCTTCGGAGGGATCCAAGAGACCCAGTACTTC; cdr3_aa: CASSFGGIQETQYF
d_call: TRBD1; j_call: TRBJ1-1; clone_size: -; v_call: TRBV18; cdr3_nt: TGTGCCAGCTCAGGGGACCAGGGGGCTGAAGCTTTCTTT; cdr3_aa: CASSGDQGAEAFF
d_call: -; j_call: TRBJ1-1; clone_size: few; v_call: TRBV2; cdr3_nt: TGTGCCAGCAGTACCATACATGGCGGCACTGAAGCTTTCTTT; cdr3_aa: CASSTIHGGTEAFF
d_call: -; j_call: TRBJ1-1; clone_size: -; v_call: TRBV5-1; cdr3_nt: TGCGCCAGCAGCCTCTCAGTTAACACAGGGAACACTGAAGCTTTCTTT; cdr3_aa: CASSLSVNTGNTEAFF
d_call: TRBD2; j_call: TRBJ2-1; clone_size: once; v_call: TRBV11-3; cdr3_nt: TGTGCCAGCAGCCTAGGACTAGCGGTAAACAATGAGCAGTTCTTC; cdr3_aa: CASSLGLAVNNEQFF
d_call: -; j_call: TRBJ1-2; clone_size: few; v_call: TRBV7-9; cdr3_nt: TGTGCCAGCAGCTTAACTGATGGCTACACCTTC; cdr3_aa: CASSLTDGYTF
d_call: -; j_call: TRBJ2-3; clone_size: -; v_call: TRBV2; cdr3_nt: TGTGCCAGCAGAGGGGCCGGCTGGGTAGATACGCAGTATTTT; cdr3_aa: CASRGAGWVDTQYF